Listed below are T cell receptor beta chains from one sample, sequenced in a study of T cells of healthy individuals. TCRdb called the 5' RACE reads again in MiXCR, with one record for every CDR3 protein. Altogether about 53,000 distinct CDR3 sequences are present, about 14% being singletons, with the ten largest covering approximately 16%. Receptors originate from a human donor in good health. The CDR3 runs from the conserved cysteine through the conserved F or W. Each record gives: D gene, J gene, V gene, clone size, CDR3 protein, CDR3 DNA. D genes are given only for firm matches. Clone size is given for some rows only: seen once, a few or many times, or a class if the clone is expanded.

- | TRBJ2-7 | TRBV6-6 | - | CASSYRRIYEQYF | TGTGCCAGCAGTTACCGACGGATCTACGAGCAGTACTTC
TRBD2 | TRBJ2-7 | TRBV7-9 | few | CASSRGLAAPYEQYF | TGTGCCAGCAGCCGAGGACTAGCGGCCCCCTACGAGCAGTACTTC
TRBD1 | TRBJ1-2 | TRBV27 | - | CASSFQYSGGYGYTF | TGTGCCAGCAGTTTCCAATATTCAGGGGGCTATGGCTACACCTTC
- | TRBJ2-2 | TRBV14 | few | CASSPSQLYTGELFF | TGTGCCAGCAGCCCGTCTCAGCTATACACCGGGGAGCTGTTTTTT
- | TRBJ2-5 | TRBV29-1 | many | CSSLKETQYF | TGCAGCTCCCTCAAAGAGACCCAGTACTTC
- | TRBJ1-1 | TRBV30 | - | CAWSLARGNTEAFF | TGTGCCTGGAGTTTAGCGAGGGGGAACACTGAAGCTTTCTTT
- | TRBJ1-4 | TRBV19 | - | CASSLRDGNEKLFF | TGTGCCAGTAGTCTCCGGGACGGCAATGAAAAACTGTTTTTT
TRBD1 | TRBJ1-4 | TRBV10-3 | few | CAISESDREREKLFF | TGTGCCATCAGTGAGTCGGACAGGGAACGTGAAAAACTGTTTTTT
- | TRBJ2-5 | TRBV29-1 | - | CSVSTRMKETQYF | TGCAGCGTCTCGACTAGGATGAAAGAGACCCAGTACTTC
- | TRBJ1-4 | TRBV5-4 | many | CASSLESNEKLFF | TGTGCCAGCAGCTTGGAGAGTAATGAAAAACTGTTTTTT
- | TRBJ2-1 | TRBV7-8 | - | CASSLGGAPDEQFF | TGTGCCAGCAGCTTAGGGGGGGCGCCCGATGAGCAGTTCTTC
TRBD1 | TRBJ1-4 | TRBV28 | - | CASRGDGTGNEKLFF | TGTGCCAGCAGGGGCGACGGGACAGGGAATGAAAAACTGTTTTTT
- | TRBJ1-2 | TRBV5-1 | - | CASSPGQNYGYTF | TGCGCCAGCAGCCCAGGACAGAACTATGGCTACACCTTC
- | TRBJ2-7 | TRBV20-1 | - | CSARAGGIGYEQYF | TGCAGTGCTAGAGCTGGCGGGATAGGTTACGAGCAGTACTTC
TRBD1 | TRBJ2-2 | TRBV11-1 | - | CASSLVAGGEAGELFF | TGTGCCAGCAGCTTAGTTGCAGGGGGCGAGGCCGGGGAGCTGTTTTTT
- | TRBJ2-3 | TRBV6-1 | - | CASSEEGVGRGSNTDTQYF | TGTGCCAGCAGTGAAGAGGGGGTCGGCCGCGGCTCTAACACAGATACGCAGTATTTT
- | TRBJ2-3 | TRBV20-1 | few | CSARIQLTDTQYF | TGCAGTGCTAGAATCCAGCTCACAGATACGCAGTATTTT
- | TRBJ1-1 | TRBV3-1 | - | CASRPGKLNTEAFF | TGTGCCAGCAGACCAGGGAAGTTGAACACTGAAGCTTTCTTT
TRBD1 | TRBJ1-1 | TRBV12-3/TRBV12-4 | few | CASSSGQGDTEAFF | TGTGCCAGCAGCTCCGGACAGGGTGACACTGAAGCTTTCTTT
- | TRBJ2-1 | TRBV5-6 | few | CASSFGDNEQFF | TGTGCCAGCAGCTTCGGGGACAATGAGCAGTTCTTC
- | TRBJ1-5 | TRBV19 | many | CASSISGDSPNQPQHF | TGTGCCAGTAGTATAAGTGGAGACAGTCCGAATCAGCCCCAGCATTTT
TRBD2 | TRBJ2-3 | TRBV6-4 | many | CASSGGATDTQYF | TGTGCCAGCAGCGGGGGGGCCACAGATACGCAGTATTTT
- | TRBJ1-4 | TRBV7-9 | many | CASSPMTATNEKLFF | TGTGCCAGCAGCCCGATGACGGCAACTAATGAAAAACTGTTTTTT
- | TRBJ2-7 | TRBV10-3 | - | CAISESRLAGDEQYF | TGTGCCATCAGTGAGTCGAGGCTGGCCGGGGACGAGCAGTACTTC
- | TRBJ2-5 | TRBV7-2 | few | CASSLVETQYF | TGTGCCAGCAGCTTAGTTGAGACCCAGTACTTC
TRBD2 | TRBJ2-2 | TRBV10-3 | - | CAITPGLAAGELFF | TGTGCCATCACCCCGGGACTAGCGGCCGGGGAGCTGTTTTTT
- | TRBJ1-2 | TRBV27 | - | CASKQGTNGYTF | TGTGCCAGCAAACAGGGAACCAATGGCTACACCTTC
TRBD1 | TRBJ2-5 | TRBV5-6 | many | CASSAGAGGETQYF | TGTGCCAGCAGCGCTGGGGCAGGGGGAGAGACCCAGTACTTC
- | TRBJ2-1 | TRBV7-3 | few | CASSSAGTPSYNEQFF | TGTGCCAGCAGCTCAGCCGGGACCCCCTCCTACAATGAGCAGTTCTTC
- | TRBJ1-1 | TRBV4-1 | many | CASSQEVSSNTEAFF | TGCGCCAGCAGCCAAGAAGTCAGTTCTAACACTGAAGCTTTCTTT
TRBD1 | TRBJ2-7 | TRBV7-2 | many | CASSFEVTGAEQYF | TGTGCCAGCAGCTTTGAGGTGACAGGGGCCGAGCAGTACTTC
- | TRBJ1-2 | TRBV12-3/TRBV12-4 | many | CASSPSGGYGYTF | TGTGCCAGCAGTCCGAGTGGGGGCTATGGCTACACCTTC
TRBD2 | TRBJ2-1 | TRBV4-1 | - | CASSQIGLRGGHYNEQFF | TGCGCCAGCAGCCAAATTGGGCTGCGGGGGGGCCACTACAATGAGCAGTTCTTC
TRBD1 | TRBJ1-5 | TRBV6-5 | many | CASRTGGASNQPQHF | TGTGCCAGCAGGACAGGGGGCGCGAGCAATCAGCCCCAGCATTTT
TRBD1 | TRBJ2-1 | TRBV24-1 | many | CATSDFGAPGQGNEQFF | TGTGCCACCAGTGATTTTGGCGCCCCCGGACAGGGCAATGAGCAGTTCTTC
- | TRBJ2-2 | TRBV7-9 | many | CASSLDLGGTGELFF | TGTGCCAGCAGCTTAGACCTGGGTGGCACCGGGGAGCTGTTTTTT
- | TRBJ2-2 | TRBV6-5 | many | CASSHREAGELFF | TGTGCCAGCAGCCACAGGGAAGCCGGGGAGCTGTTTTTT
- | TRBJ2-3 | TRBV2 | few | CASWAGGGDTQYF | TGTGCCAGCTGGGCCGGGGGCGGAGATACGCAGTATTTT
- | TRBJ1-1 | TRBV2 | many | CASSAQGNTEAFF | TGTGCCAGCAGTGCTCAAGGGAACACTGAAGCTTTCTTT
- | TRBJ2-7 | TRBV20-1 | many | CSARTRDEGEQYF | TGCAGTGCTAGGACCCGGGACGAGGGCGAGCAGTACTTC
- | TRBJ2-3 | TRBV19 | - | CASSAPGAGRNTQYF | TGTGCCAGTTCCGCCCCCGGTGCGGGGAGGAATACGCAGTATTTT
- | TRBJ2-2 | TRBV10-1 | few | CASGSGAGELFF | TGCGCCAGCGGTTCAGGCGCCGGGGAGCTGTTTTTT